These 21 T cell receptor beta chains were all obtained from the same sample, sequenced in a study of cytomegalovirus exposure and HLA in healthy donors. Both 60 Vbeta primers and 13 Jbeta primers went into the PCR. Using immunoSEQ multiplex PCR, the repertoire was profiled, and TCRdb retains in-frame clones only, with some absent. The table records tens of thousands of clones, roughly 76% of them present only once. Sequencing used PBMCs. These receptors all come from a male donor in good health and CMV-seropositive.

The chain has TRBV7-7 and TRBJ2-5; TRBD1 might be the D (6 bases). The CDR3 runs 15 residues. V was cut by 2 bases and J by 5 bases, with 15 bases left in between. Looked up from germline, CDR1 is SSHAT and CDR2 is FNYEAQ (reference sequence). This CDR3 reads CASSLRGYQIETQYF. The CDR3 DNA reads TGTGCCAGCAGCTTAAGGGGGTACCAAATCGAGACCCAGTACTTC.

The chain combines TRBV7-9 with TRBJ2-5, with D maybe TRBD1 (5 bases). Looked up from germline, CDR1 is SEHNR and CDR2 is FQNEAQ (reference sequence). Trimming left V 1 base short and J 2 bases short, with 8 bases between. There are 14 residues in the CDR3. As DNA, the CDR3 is TGTGCCAGCAGCTTAGTCAGGGCTCAAGAGACCCAGTACTTC. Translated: CASSLVRAQETQYF.

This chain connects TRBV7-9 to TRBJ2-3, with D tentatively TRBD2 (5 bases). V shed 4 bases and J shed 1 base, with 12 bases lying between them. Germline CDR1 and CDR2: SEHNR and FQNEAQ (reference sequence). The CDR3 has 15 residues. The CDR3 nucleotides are TGTGCCAGCAGCTCACTAGTTAAGGGCACAGATACGCAGTATTTT. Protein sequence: CASSSLVKGTDTQYF.

The chain's CDR3 is CASSQEAAYGTGYQETQYF. In DNA form, the CDR3 reads TGTGCCAGCAGCCAAGAAGCCGCCTACGGGACAGGGTACCAAGAGACCCAGTACTTC. The V and J genes are TRBV14 and TRBJ2-5; 9 bases are a match to TRBD1. The CDR3 has 19 residues. The junction had 11 bases not matched to a gene; V was cut back by 0 bases and J by 0 bases. CDR1 and CDR2 (germline): SGHDN, FVKESK. Full variable domain (missing parts from reference TRBV14 and TRBJ2-5): EAGVTQFPSHSVIEKGQTVTLRCDPISGHDNLYWYRRVMGKEIKFLLHFVKESKQDESGMPNNRFLAERTGGTYSTLKVQPAELEDSGVYFCASSQEAAYGTGYQETQYFGPGTRLLVL.

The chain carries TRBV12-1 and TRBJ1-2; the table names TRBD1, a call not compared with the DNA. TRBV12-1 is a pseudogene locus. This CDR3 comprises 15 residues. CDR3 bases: TGTGCCAGCAGCCTACGGACAGGGGCGCACTATGGCTACACCTTC. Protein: CASSLRTGAHYGYTF.

The DNA for the CDR3 is TGTGCCAGCAGCTTAATCGTGGGGACAGTCAGGAAGGCCGAGCAGTACTTC. It yields the protein CASSLIVGTVRKAEQYF. This chain links TRBV7-2 with TRBJ2-7; 7 bases align to TRBD1. Germline CDR1 SGHTA, CDR2 FQGNSA. Trimming removed 2 bases from V and 6 bases from J; junction bases left unmatched: 16. The CDR3 has 17 residues.

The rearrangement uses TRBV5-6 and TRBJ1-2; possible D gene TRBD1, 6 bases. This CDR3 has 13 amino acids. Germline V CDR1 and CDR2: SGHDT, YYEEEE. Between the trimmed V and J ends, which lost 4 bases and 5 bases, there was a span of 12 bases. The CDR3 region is CASSLQGIYGYTF. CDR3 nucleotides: TGTGCCAGCAGCCTACAGGGAATTTATGGCTACACCTTC.

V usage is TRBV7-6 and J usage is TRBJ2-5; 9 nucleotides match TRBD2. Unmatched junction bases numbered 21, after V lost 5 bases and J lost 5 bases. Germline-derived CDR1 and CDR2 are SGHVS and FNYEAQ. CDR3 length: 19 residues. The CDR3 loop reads CASSPGRNIVGTSKETQYF. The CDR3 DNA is TGTGCCAGCAGCCCAGGACGTAACATTGTGGGGACTAGCAAGGAGACCCAGTACTTC. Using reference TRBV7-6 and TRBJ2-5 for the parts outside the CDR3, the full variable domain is GAGVSQSPRYKVTKRGQDVALRCDPISGHVSLYWYRQALGQGPEFLTYFNYEAQQDKSGLPNDRFSAERPEGSISTLTIQRTEQRDSAMYRCASSPGRNIVGTSKETQYFGPGTRLLVL.

The CDR3 region has the DNA TGTGCCAGCAGTTACTCGGGGGCAAGGCCCCAGCATTTT. Amino acids: CASSYSGARPQHF. The chain employs TRBV6-5 and TRBJ1-5; D possibly corresponds to TRBD1 (6 bases). Germline CDR1 and CDR2: MNHEY and SVGAGI. V was pared by 0 bases and J by 9 bases, with 9 bases between. The CDR3 totals 13 residues.

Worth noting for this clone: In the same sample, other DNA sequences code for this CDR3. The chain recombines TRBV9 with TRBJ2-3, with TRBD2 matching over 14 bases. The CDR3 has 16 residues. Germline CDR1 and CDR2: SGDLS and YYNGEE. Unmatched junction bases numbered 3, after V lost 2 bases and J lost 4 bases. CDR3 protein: CASSVGLAGVADTQYF. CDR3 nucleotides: TGTGCCAGCAGCGTGGGACTAGCGGGAGTTGCAGATACGCAGTATTTT. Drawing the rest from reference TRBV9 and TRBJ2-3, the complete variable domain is DSGVTQTPKHLITATGQRVTLRCSPRSGDLSVYWYQQSLDQGLQFLIQYYNGEERAKGNILERFSAQQFPDLHSELNLSSLELGDSALYFCASSVGLAGVADTQYFGPGTRLTVL.

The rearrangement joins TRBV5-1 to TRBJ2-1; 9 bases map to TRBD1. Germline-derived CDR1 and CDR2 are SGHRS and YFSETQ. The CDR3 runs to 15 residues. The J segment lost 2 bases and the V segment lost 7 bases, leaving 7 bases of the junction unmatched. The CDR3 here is CASGPGTGTYNEQFF. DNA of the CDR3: TGCGCCAGCGGCCCCGGGACAGGGACCTACAATGAGCAGTTCTTC.

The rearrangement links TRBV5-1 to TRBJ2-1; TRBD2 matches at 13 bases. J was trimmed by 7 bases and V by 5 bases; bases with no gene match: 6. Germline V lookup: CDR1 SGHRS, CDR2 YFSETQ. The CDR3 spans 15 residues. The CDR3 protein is CASRGGTSGMNEQFF. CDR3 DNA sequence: TGCGCCAGCAGGGGGGGGACTAGCGGGATGAATGAGCAGTTCTTC.

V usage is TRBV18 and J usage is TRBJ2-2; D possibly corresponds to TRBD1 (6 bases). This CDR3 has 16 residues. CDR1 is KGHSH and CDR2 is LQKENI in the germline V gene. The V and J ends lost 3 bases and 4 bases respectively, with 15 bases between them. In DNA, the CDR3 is TGTGCCAGCTCACCGGATCAGACAGGACGCACCGGGGAGCTGTTTTTT. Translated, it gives CASSPDQTGRTGELFF.

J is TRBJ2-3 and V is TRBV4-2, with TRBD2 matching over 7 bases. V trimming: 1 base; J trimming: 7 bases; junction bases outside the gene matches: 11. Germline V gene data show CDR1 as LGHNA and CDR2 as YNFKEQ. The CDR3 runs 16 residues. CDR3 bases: TGTGCCAGCAGCCAAGTAGGTCTAGCGGATCCCAATACGCAGTATTTT. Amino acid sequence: CASSQVGLADPNTQYF.

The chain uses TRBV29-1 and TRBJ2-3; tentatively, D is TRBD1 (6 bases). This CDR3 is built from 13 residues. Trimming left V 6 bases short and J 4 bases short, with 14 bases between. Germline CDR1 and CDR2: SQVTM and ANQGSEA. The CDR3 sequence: CSVKAKGADTQYF. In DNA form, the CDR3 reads TGCAGCGTCAAGGCAAAGGGGGCAGATACGCAGTATTTT.

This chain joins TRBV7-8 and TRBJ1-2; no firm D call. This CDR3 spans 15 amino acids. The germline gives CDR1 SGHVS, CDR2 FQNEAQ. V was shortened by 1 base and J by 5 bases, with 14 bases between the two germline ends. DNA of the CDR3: TGTGCCAGCAGCTTAGTCGGAGACGTTAAGTATGGCTACACCTTC. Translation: CASSLVGDVKYGYTF. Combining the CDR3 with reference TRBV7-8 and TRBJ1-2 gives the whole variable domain GAGVSQSPRYKVAKRGQDVALRCDPISGHVSLFWYQQALGQGPEFLTYFQNEAQLDKSGLPSDRFFAERPEGSVSTLKIQRTQQEDSAVYLCASSLVGDVKYGYTFGSGTRLTVV.

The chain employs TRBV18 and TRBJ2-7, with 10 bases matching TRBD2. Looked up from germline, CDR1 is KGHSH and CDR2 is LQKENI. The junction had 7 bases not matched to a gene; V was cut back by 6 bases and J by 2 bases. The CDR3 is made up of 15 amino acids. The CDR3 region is CASSPGLAETYEQYF. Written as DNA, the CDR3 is TGTGCCAGCTCCCCCGGACTAGCGGAAACCTACGAGCAGTACTTC. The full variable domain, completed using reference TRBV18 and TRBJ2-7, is NAGVMQNPRHLVRRRGQEARLRCSPMKGHSHVYWYRQLPEEGLKFMVYLQKENIIDESGMPKERFSAEFPKEGPSILRIQQVVRGDSAAYFCASSPGLAETYEQYFGPGTRLTVT.

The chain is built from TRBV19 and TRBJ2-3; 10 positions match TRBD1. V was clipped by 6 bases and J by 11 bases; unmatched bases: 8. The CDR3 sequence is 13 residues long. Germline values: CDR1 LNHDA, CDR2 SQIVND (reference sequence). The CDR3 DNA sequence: TGTGCCAGTAGCCCCGGGACAGGGGCCAGGCAGTATTTT. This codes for CASSPGTGARQYF.

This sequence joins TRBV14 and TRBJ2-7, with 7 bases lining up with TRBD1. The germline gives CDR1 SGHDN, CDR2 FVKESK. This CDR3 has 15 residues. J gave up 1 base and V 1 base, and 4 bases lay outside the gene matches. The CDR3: CASSQGRQGSYEQYF. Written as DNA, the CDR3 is TGTGCCAGCAGCCAAGGTCGACAGGGATCCTACGAGCAGTACTTC.

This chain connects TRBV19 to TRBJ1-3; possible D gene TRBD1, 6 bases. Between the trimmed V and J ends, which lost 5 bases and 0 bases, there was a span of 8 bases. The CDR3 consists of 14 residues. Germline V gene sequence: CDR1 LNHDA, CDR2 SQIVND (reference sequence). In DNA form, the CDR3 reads TGTGCCAGTAGTCCAGGGGCCTCTGGAAACACCATATATTTT. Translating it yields CASSPGASGNTIYF.

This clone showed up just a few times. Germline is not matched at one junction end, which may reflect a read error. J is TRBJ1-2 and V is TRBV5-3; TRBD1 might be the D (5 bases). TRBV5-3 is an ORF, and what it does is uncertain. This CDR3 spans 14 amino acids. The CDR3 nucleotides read TGTGCCAGCAGCTTGAGTGCAGGGTATTATGGCTACACCTTC. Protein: CASSLSAGYYGYTF.